These 6 T cell receptor beta chains were all obtained from the same sample, sequenced in a study of graft-versus-host responses after intestinal transplantation. The data were produced by immunoSEQ multiplex PCR, yet TCRdb's version contains in-frame clones alone and is incomplete. The sample includes tens of thousands of clones, 95% seen only once; the top ten take approximately 0.21%. These receptors' antigens are unknown. The material was unstimulated CD8+ T cells sorted from spleen or lymph node cells, obtained before transplant. These TCRs come from a human donor who was the organ donor for an intestinal transplant.

CDR3 nucleotide sequence: TGTGCCAGCAGCTTGATACAGACCGGGGAGCTGTTTTTT. As protein: CASSLIQTGELFF. The chain combines TRBV5-4 with TRBJ2-2; D gene uncertain. CDR3 length equals 13 residues. V lost 1 base and J lost 5, with 6 bases in between. Germline lookup yields CDR1 SGHNT and CDR2 YYREEE (reference sequence).

CDR3 DNA sequence: TGCGCCAGCAAGACGGACCGGTTGAACACTGAAGCTTTCTTT. It yields the protein CASKTDRLNTEAFF. The rearrangement joins TRBV4-3 to TRBJ1-1; D is ambiguous. From germline, CDR1 is LGHNA and CDR2 YSLEER. The CDR3 spans 14 residues. Trimming stripped 7 bases from V and 0 bases from J, with 12 bases between.

This chain joins TRBV7-9 and TRBJ2-7; 13 bases fit TRBD2. CDR1 is SEHNR, CDR2 FQNEAQ, per germline (reference sequence). The trim removed 6 bases at V and 2 bases at J, leaving 7 bases unmatched. The CDR3 spans 16 residues. The CDR3 loop is CASSFTSGGAPYEQYF. CDR3 sequence (DNA): TGTGCCAGCAGTTTTACTAGCGGGGGGGCCCCCTACGAGCAGTACTTC.

This clone was observed a single time. This chain joins TRBV7-3 and TRBJ2-1; D not resolved. This CDR3 is built from 13 residues. Trimming stripped 2 bases from V and 9 bases from J, with 11 bases between. Germline loops: CDR1 SGHTA, CDR2 FQGTGA. Here the CDR3 DNA reads TGTGCCAGCAGCTTATCTCCATCCGGTGAGCAGTTCTTC. This encodes CASSLSPSGEQFF.

The rearrangement links TRBV6-5 to TRBJ1-1; D is unclear. V was pared by 4 bases and J by 1 base, with 10 bases between. This CDR3 region has 14 residues. Germline V gives CDR1 MNHEY, CDR2 SVGAGI. CDR3 in DNA: TGTGCCAGCAGTTGGGAGGGAAGGAACACTGAAGCTTTCTTT. This translates into CASSWEGRNTEAFF.

This chain connects TRBV28 to TRBJ1-2; no definite D call. The germline V gene encodes CDR1 MDHEN and CDR2 SYDVKM. The CDR3 loop spans 14 amino acids. V was clipped by 2 bases and J by 11 bases, with 18 bases between them. Written as DNA, the CDR3 is TGTGCCAGCAGTTTAGGGCTGGTCAGTCAGGCATACACCTTC. This sequence encodes CASSLGLVSQAYTF.